This T cell receptor (beta chain) came from a study of cytomegalovirus exposure and HLA in healthy donors. Study-level findings and limits: It was confirmed in vitro that a few of the CMV-associated chains were specific for CMV antigens. Subsequent analysis revealed that first-cohort TCR clusters tended to co-occur in the 120 validation repertoires. A classifier reportedly called cytomegalovirus status with high sensitivity and specificity.

Clones were read by immunoSEQ multiplex PCR, and TCRdb kept only the in-frame ones, dropping some. Of 150,000 to 200,000 clones listed, 95% to 96% are singletons. The CDR3 contains 18 residues. Worth noting for this clone: The antigen is not known.

The clonotype comes from a young woman in good health and CMV-seronegative. Material: PBMCs. The chain is built from TRBV21-1 and TRBJ1-6. TRBV21-1 is flagged as a pseudogene. DNA for the CDR3: TGTGCCAGCAGCACTTACCCAAGGGAGAGCTCCTATAATTCACCCCTCCACTTT. It encodes CASSTYPRESSYNSPLHF.